This is a list of T cell receptor beta chains from one sample in a study of blood T cell repertoires in COVID-19. Sequenced by immunoSEQ multiplex PCR; TCRdb stores in-frame clones only, minus some. Seen here are about 200,000 clones, about 88% observed once, and the top ten hold about 10%. The sample was peripheral blood. These TCRs come from a woman between 50 and 59 years old with COVID-19, enrolled during active disease. CDR3s include the opening cysteine and the closing phenylalanine or tryptophan. Each record gives: D gene, J gene, clone size, V gene, CDR3 DNA, CDR3 protein. D genes are given only for firm matches. For some rows the clone size is stated as once, few or many, or as a class when expanded; others skip it.

d_gene: .; j_gene: TRBJ2-2; abundance: .; v_gene: TRBV4-2; CDR3nt: TGTGCCAGCAGCCGGATGACAGCTTCTACCGGGGAGCTGTTTTTT; CDR3aa: CASSRMTASTGELFF
d_gene: TRBD1; j_gene: TRBJ1-5; abundance: .; v_gene: TRBV27; CDR3nt: TGTGCCAGCAGTTCAGGGGGATATAGCAATCAGCCCCAGCATTTT; CDR3aa: CASSSGGYSNQPQHF
d_gene: .; j_gene: TRBJ1-1; abundance: .; v_gene: TRBV30; CDR3nt: TGTGCCTGGGTGAGGGGGGGTTACTCTGAAGCTTTCTTT; CDR3aa: CAWVRGGYSEAFF
d_gene: .; j_gene: TRBJ2-3; abundance: .; v_gene: TRBV4-1; CDR3nt: TGCGCCAGCAGCCAAGCTGACAGGGACTCGCAGTATTTT; CDR3aa: CASSQADRDSQYF
d_gene: TRBD1; j_gene: TRBJ1-1; abundance: .; v_gene: TRBV6-6; CDR3nt: TGTGCCAGCAGTTACCGGGACAGGGTCACTGAAGCTTTCTTT; CDR3aa: CASSYRDRVTEAFF
d_gene: .; j_gene: TRBJ2-7; abundance: few; v_gene: TRBV21-1; CDR3nt: TGTGCCAGCACCTCAGGGGGAGAGTGGGACGAGCAGTACTTC; CDR3aa: CASTSGGEWDEQYF
d_gene: .; j_gene: TRBJ1-1; abundance: .; v_gene: TRBV7-2; CDR3nt: TGTGCCAGCAGCTTCGGGATAAACACTGAAGCTTTCTTT; CDR3aa: CASSFGINTEAFF
d_gene: TRBD1; j_gene: TRBJ1-6; abundance: .; v_gene: TRBV9; CDR3nt: TGTGCCAGCAGTGGGGGACAGTATAATTCACCCCTCCACTTT; CDR3aa: CASSGGQYNSPLHF
d_gene: TRBD1; j_gene: TRBJ2-2; abundance: .; v_gene: TRBV7-6; CDR3nt: TGTGCCAGCAGCTTAAAAAGACAGGGGGCGGGCACCGGGGAGCTGTTTTTT; CDR3aa: CASSLKRQGAGTGELFF
d_gene: .; j_gene: TRBJ2-7; abundance: .; v_gene: TRBV14; CDR3nt: TGTGCCAGCAGCCTTACCATTCAGGGTATTTTCTCCTACGAGCAGTACTTC; CDR3aa: CASSLTIQGIFSYEQYF
d_gene: .; j_gene: TRBJ2-7; abundance: .; v_gene: TRBV13; CDR3nt: TGTGCCAGCAGCTTGGGGCAGGGGCTCTACGAGCAGTACTTC; CDR3aa: CASSLGQGLYEQYF
d_gene: TRBD1; j_gene: TRBJ1-2; abundance: few; v_gene: TRBV5-1; CDR3nt: TGCGCCAGCAGCTTGGCCGCAGGACAGGGGGCATGGGGCTACACCTTC; CDR3aa: CASSLAAGQGAWGYTF
d_gene: .; j_gene: TRBJ1-2; abundance: .; v_gene: TRBV9; CDR3nt: TGTGCCAGCAGCCCCCCTTGGGGGGCGGGGGACTATGGCTACACCTTC; CDR3aa: CASSPPWGAGDYGYTF
d_gene: TRBD2; j_gene: TRBJ2-1; abundance: .; v_gene: TRBV18; CDR3nt: TGTGCCAGCTCACCTACTAGCGCTGAGCAGTTCTTC; CDR3aa: CASSPTSAEQFF
d_gene: .; j_gene: TRBJ1-5; abundance: .; v_gene: TRBV6-6; CDR3nt: TGTGCCAGAACGAATCTAGAATATAGCAATCAGCCCCAGCATTTT; CDR3aa: CARTNLEYSNQPQHF
d_gene: TRBD1; j_gene: TRBJ1-2; abundance: once; v_gene: TRBV6-5; CDR3nt: TGTGCCACCATGCGCCAGGGGGACAACTATGGCTACACCTTC; CDR3aa: CATMRQGDNYGYTF
d_gene: .; j_gene: TRBJ2-2; abundance: .; v_gene: TRBV5-4; CDR3nt: TGTGCCAGCAGCTTAGTTAACGGGAACACCGGGGAGCTGTTTTTT; CDR3aa: CASSLVNGNTGELFF
d_gene: .; j_gene: TRBJ1-2; abundance: .; v_gene: TRBV10-3; CDR3nt: TGTGCCATCAGTGGAGGAAACTATGGCTACACCTTC; CDR3aa: CAISGGNYGYTF
d_gene: TRBD2; j_gene: TRBJ2-1; abundance: .; v_gene: TRBV5-4; CDR3nt: TGTGCCAGCAGCTCTAGCGGGGTATACAATGAGCAGTTCTTC; CDR3aa: CASSSSGVYNEQFF
d_gene: .; j_gene: TRBJ2-3; abundance: .; v_gene: TRBV19; CDR3nt: TGTGCCAGTAGTATCTCGGGACTGAACACAGATACGCAGTATTTT; CDR3aa: CASSISGLNTDTQYF
d_gene: TRBD1; j_gene: TRBJ1-3; abundance: .; v_gene: TRBV10-1; CDR3nt: TGCGCCAGCAGTGAGTCGACAGGGAGCTCTGGAAACACCATATATTTT; CDR3aa: CASSESTGSSGNTIYF
d_gene: TRBD2; j_gene: TRBJ2-1; abundance: .; v_gene: TRBV6-5; CDR3nt: TGTGCCAGCAGTCCCCCGGGGGGTGAGGGATTCTTC; CDR3aa: CASSPPGGEGFF
d_gene: TRBD1; j_gene: TRBJ1-3; abundance: .; v_gene: TRBV11-2; CDR3nt: TGTGCCAGCAGCTCCCGGGACAGGGAAGGGAACACCATATATTTT; CDR3aa: CASSSRDREGNTIYF
d_gene: TRBD2; j_gene: TRBJ2-1; abundance: few; v_gene: TRBV5-8; CDR3nt: TGTGCCAGCAGCTTGGAGCGGGGGCCTTATCAGCAGTTCTTC; CDR3aa: CASSLERGPYQQFF
d_gene: .; j_gene: TRBJ2-5; abundance: .; v_gene: TRBV11-2; CDR3nt: TGTGCCAGCACCATCTCACCAGGGGCCGGAAAGACCCAGTACTTC; CDR3aa: CASTISPGAGKTQYF
d_gene: .; j_gene: TRBJ2-1; abundance: .; v_gene: TRBV7-8; CDR3nt: TGTGCCTCCCGGCAGGGGCTATACAATGAGCAGTTCTTC; CDR3aa: CASRQGLYNEQFF
d_gene: TRBD1; j_gene: TRBJ2-7; abundance: .; v_gene: TRBV5-5; CDR3nt: TGTGCCAGCAGCCAACCCCCGGGACAGGGCTACGAGCAGTACTTC; CDR3aa: CASSQPPGQGYEQYF
d_gene: TRBD1; j_gene: TRBJ1-6; abundance: .; v_gene: TRBV7-2; CDR3nt: TGTGCCAGCAGCTTAGGTGGACAGGGGAGTTCACCCCTCCACTTT; CDR3aa: CASSLGGQGSSPLHF
d_gene: .; j_gene: TRBJ2-7; abundance: .; v_gene: TRBV5-5; CDR3nt: TGTGCCAGCAGGCCACAGAGACCCCTATCCTACGAGCAGTACTTC; CDR3aa: CASRPQRPLSYEQYF
d_gene: .; j_gene: TRBJ1-6; abundance: .; v_gene: TRBV13; CDR3nt: TGTGCCAGCAGCCCAGGACAGACTTCATTTAATTCACCCCTCCACTTT; CDR3aa: CASSPGQTSFNSPLHF
d_gene: .; j_gene: TRBJ1-3; abundance: .; v_gene: TRBV28; CDR3nt: TGTGCCAGCAGTTTCCGCACGAGGGCAGGAAACACCATATATTTT; CDR3aa: CASSFRTRAGNTIYF
d_gene: .; j_gene: TRBJ1-1; abundance: .; v_gene: TRBV28; CDR3nt: TGTGCCAGCAGATCGGACACCAACACTGAAGCTTTCTTT; CDR3aa: CASRSDTNTEAFF
d_gene: TRBD1; j_gene: TRBJ1-1; abundance: .; v_gene: TRBV28; CDR3nt: TGTGCCAGCAGCGGGACAGGGGGCGTGAACACTGAAGCTTTCTTT; CDR3aa: CASSGTGGVNTEAFF
d_gene: TRBD2; j_gene: TRBJ2-3; abundance: .; v_gene: TRBV30; CDR3nt: TGTGCCTGGGGGACTAGCGGGTCTCGCACAGATACGCAGTATTTT; CDR3aa: CAWGTSGSRTDTQYF
d_gene: .; j_gene: TRBJ2-2; abundance: once; v_gene: TRBV9; CDR3nt: TGTGCCAGCAGCGTAGGGGGGCGAGGGGAGCTGTTTTTT; CDR3aa: CASSVGGRGELFF
d_gene: TRBD1; j_gene: TRBJ2-3; abundance: .; v_gene: TRBV5-4; CDR3nt: TGTGCCGCCTACTCAGACAGGGATAGGGCAGATACGCAGTATTTT; CDR3aa: CAAYSDRDRADTQYF
d_gene: .; j_gene: TRBJ1-5; abundance: .; v_gene: TRBV12-3/TRBV12-4; CDR3nt: TGTGCCAGCAGCCGACCCGGAGATCAGCCCCAGCATTTT; CDR3aa: CASSRPGDQPQHF
d_gene: .; j_gene: TRBJ1-2; abundance: .; v_gene: TRBV10-2; CDR3nt: TGCGCCAGCAGTCGCGGCCGAAACTATGGCTACACCTTC; CDR3aa: CASSRGRNYGYTF
d_gene: TRBD2; j_gene: TRBJ2-7; abundance: .; v_gene: TRBV28; CDR3nt: TGTGCCAGCAGACCTACTAGCGGGGGGGCCTACGAGCAGTACTTC; CDR3aa: CASRPTSGGAYEQYF
d_gene: TRBD2; j_gene: TRBJ2-2; abundance: .; v_gene: TRBV9; CDR3nt: TGTGCCAGCAGCGTAGAGGCGGGGGGCGTGGACACCGGGGAGCTGTTTTTT; CDR3aa: CASSVEAGGVDTGELFF
d_gene: .; j_gene: TRBJ1-5; abundance: few; v_gene: TRBV7-8; CDR3nt: TGTGCCAGCAGCGTACAGGGATGGCAGCCCCAGCATTTT; CDR3aa: CASSVQGWQPQHF
d_gene: .; j_gene: TRBJ1-1; abundance: .; v_gene: TRBV6-2/TRBV6-3; CDR3nt: TGTGCCAGCAGTTTTACACCGGGAGCCTACTATGAAGCTTTCTTT; CDR3aa: CASSFTPGAYYEAFF
d_gene: TRBD1; j_gene: TRBJ1-2; abundance: .; v_gene: TRBV6-5; CDR3nt: TGTGCCAGCAGTTGGGACAGGGGGAACTATGGCTACACCTTC; CDR3aa: CASSWDRGNYGYTF
d_gene: .; j_gene: TRBJ1-2; abundance: .; v_gene: TRBV28; CDR3nt: TGTGCCAGCAGTTTAGGCAGGGAATCGAACGGCTACACCTTC; CDR3aa: CASSLGRESNGYTF
d_gene: .; j_gene: TRBJ2-2; abundance: once; v_gene: TRBV11-2; CDR3nt: TGTGCCAGCAGCCGGAACACCGGGGAGCTGTTTTTT; CDR3aa: CASSRNTGELFF
d_gene: .; j_gene: TRBJ2-3; abundance: .; v_gene: TRBV3-1/TRBV3-2; CDR3nt: TGTGCCAGCAGCCAGGGTACTAGGGACACAGATACGCAGTATTTT; CDR3aa: CASSQGTRDTDTQYF
d_gene: .; j_gene: TRBJ1-3; abundance: .; v_gene: TRBV12-3/TRBV12-4; CDR3nt: TGTGCCAGCAGTTTATCCTTCAGGGTCGGTGGGTATTTT; CDR3aa: CASSLSFRVGGYF
d_gene: .; j_gene: TRBJ2-3; abundance: .; v_gene: TRBV9; CDR3nt: TGTGCCAGCAGCCCGCGGGCGAGGGGGGATACGCAGTATTTT; CDR3aa: CASSPRARGDTQYF